The rows below give T cell receptor beta chains drawn from one sample of a study of T-cell reconstitution after alpha-beta-depleted transplantation in children. Each CDR3 protein gets one entry after TCRdb re-called the PCR reads with MiXCR. The profile covers hundreds of thousands of distinct CDR3 sequences, with approximately 10% appearing a single time and about 4% taken by the ten largest. This sample comprised PBMCs from the stem cell graft donor, obtained from the stem cell graft. The source is a human donor who donated a stem cell graft to a child with acute myeloid leukemia. Each CDR3 is given with its conserved first and last residue. A D gene is named only where the DNA matches it firmly. For some rows the clone size is stated as once, few or many, or as a class when expanded; others skip it.

V,size,length,J,D,DNA,CDR3
TRBV7-2,many,16,TRBJ2-7,TRBD2,TGTGCCAGCAGCCTGGGACTAGCGGGAGTGGATGGCGAGCAGTACTTC,CASSLGLAGVDGEQYF
TRBV9,many,16,TRBJ2-3,.,TGTGCCAGCAGCATACAGACGCGGTGGGGCACAGATACGCAGTATTTT,CASSIQTRWGTDTQYF
TRBV28,many,15,TRBJ1-1,TRBD1,TGTGCCAGCAGATCGGGACAGGGCCGTAGCACTGAAGCTTTCTTT,CASRSGQGRSTEAFF
TRBV20-1,.,15,TRBJ2-7,.,TGCAGTGCTAGAGATGTAGCGGAAAAATCGTACGAGCAGTACTTC,CSARDVAEKSYEQYF
TRBV7-2,many,11,TRBJ1-1,.,TGTGCCAGCAGTTACGACAGAGAAGCTTTCTTT,CASSYDREAFF
TRBV11-2,few,14,TRBJ2-1,.,TGTGCCAGCAGCTTGAAGCCCTACGAAGGTGAGCAGTTCTTC,CASSLKPYEGEQFF
TRBV3-1,few,15,TRBJ1-5,.,TGTGCCAGCAGCCAAGAGGCAGGGACCAATCAGCCCCAGCATTTT,CASSQEAGTNQPQHF
TRBV14,.,11,TRBJ1-1,.,TGTGCCAGCAGCCAAGACACTGAAGCTTTCTTT,CASSQDTEAFF
TRBV6-1,few,15,TRBJ1-1,TRBD1,TGTGCCAGCAGAGCAAGGGACAGTGAAAACACTGAAGCTTTCTTT,CASRARDSENTEAFF
TRBV3-1,few,14,TRBJ2-7,TRBD1,TGTGCCAGCAGCCAAGGTGGGGACAGGTCCGAGCAGTACTTC,CASSQGGDRSEQYF
TRBV13,many,17,TRBJ1-3,.,TGTGCCAGCAGCTTAGAATTCACAGGGACCCGGGGAAACACCATATATTTT,CASSLEFTGTRGNTIYF
TRBV7-2,many,16,TRBJ2-3,TRBD2,TGTGCCAGCAGCCCGAGTATTCTAGCGGGAGTCCCGACGCAGTATTTT,CASSPSILAGVPTQYF
TRBV7-7,many,14,TRBJ2-3,.,TGTGCTAGCAGCTTAGAAGGGTCCTCCGATACGCAGTATTTT,CASSLEGSSDTQYF
TRBV27,.,13,TRBJ2-7,.,TGTGCCAGCAGTCAACAGGGAACCTACGAGCAGTACTTC,CASSQQGTYEQYF